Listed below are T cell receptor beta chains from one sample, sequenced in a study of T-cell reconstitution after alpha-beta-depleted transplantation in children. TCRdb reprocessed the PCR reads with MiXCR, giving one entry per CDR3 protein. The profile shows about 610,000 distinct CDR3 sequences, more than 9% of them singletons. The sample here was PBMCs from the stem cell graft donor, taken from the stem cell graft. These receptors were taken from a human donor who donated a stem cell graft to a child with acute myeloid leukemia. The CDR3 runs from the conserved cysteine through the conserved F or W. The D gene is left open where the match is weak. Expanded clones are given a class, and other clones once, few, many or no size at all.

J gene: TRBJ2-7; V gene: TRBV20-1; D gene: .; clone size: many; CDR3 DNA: TGCAGTGCTAGAGGTGCGAGCGGTTATACCTACGAGCAGTACTTC; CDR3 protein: CSARGASGYTYEQYF
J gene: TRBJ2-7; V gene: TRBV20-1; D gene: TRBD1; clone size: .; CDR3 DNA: TGCAGTGCAGAATCCGGGACAGGGTCCTACGAGCAGTACTTC; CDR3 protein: CSAESGTGSYEQYF
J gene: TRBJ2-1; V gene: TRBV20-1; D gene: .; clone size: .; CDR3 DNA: TGCAGTGCTAGAGGGGCAGGGGTAGAGGCCTACAATGAGCAGTTCTTC; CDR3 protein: CSARGAGVEAYNEQFF
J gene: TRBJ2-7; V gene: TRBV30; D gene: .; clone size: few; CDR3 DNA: TGTGCCTGGAGTGTACTGGGGGTCTCCTACGAGCAGTACTTC; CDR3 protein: CAWSVLGVSYEQYF
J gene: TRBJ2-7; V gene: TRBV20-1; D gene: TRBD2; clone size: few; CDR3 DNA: TGCAGTGCTAGAGACCCCGGGGCGGGAGCGTACGAGCAGTACTTC; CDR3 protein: CSARDPGAGAYEQYF
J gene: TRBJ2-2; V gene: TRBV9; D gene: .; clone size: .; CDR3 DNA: TGTGCCAGCAGCGCCAGTGGGTTGCTGTTTTTT; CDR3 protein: CASSASGLLFF
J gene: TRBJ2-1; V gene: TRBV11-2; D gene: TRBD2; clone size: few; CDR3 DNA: TGTGCCAGCAGCTTCGTTAGGGGACTAGCGGGTAGCTCCTACAATGAGCAGTTCTTC; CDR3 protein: CASSFVRGLAGSSYNEQFF
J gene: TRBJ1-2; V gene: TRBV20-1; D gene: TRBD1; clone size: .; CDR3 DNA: TGCAGTGCTTTCGACAGGGTAGACTATGGCTACACCTTC; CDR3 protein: CSAFDRVDYGYTF
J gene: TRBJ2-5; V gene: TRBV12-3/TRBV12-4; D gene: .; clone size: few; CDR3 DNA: TGTGCCAGCAGCTGGCTGGAGACCCAGTACTTC; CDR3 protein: CASSWLETQYF
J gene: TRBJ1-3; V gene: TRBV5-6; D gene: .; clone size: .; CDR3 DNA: TGTGCCAGCAGCTTGTACTCGGCCGGGACACCCACTGGAAACACCATATATTTT; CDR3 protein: CASSLYSAGTPTGNTIYF
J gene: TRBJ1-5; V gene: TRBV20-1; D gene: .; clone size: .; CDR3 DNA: TGCTGTGCTAGAGACAGGCCGGGGAATAGCAATCAGCCCCAGCATTTT; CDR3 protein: CCARDRPGNSNQPQHF
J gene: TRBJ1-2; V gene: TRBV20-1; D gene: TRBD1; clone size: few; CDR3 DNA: TGCAGTGCCACCACTAGACAGGGGGGCTATGGCTACACCTTC; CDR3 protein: CSATTRQGGYGYTF
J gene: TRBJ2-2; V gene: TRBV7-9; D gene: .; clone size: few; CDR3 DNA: TGTGCCAGCAGCCCCGTGGGGGTCACCGGGGAGCTGTTTTTT; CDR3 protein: CASSPVGVTGELFF
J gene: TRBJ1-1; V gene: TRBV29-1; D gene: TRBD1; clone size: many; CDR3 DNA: TGCAGCGTCTCCGACAGGGGAGGAACTGAAGCTTTCTTT; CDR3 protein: CSVSDRGGTEAFF
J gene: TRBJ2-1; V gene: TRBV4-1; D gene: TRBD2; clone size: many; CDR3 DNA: TGCGCCAGCAGCCAAGTTATATTAGCGGCTAGCGGGAGGGCTTCGACCTACAATGAGCAGTTCTTC; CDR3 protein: CASSQVILAASGRASTYNEQFF
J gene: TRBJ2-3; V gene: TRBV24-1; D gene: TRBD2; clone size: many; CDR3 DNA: TGTGCCACCAATATAGCGGGAGGAGGCGCAGATACGCAGTATTTT; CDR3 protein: CATNIAGGGADTQYF
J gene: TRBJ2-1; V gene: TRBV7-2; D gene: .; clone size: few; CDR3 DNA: TGTGCCAGCAGCCCCGAGGGCTCCTACAATGAGCAGTTCTTC; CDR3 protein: CASSPEGSYNEQFF
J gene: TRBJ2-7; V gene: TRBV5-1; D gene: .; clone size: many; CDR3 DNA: TGCGCCAGCAGCTTGGCCGGGTTTGGGGACGAGCAGTACTTC; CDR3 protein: CASSLAGFGDEQYF
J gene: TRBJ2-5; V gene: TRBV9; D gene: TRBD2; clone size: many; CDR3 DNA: TGTGCCAGCAGCGTGGCGGGAGTGGGGGAGACCCAGTACTTC; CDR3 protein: CASSVAGVGETQYF
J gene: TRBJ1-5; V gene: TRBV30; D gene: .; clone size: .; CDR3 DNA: TGTGCCTGGAGAGGGCAGCCCAATCAGCCCCAGCATTTT; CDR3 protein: CAWRGQPNQPQHF
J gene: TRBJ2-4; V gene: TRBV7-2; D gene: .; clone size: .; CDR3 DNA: TGTGCCAGCAGCCTTTACTCCGGCGAAAACATTCAGTACTTC; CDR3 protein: CASSLYSGENIQYF
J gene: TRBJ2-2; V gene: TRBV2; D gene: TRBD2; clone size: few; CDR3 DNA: TGTGCCAGCAGTCTTCAGCGGGAGGCCGCCGGGGAGCTGTTTTTT; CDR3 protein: CASSLQREAAGELFF
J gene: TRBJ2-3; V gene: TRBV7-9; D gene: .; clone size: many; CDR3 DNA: TGTGCCAGCAGCCCAGAACGGAGGGGGGAAGCAGATACGCAGTATTTT; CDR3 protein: CASSPERRGEADTQYF
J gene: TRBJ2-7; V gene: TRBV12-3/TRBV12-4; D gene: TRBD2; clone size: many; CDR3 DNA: TGTGCCAGCAGCCCGGGACTAGCGGGATCCTACGAGCAGTACTTC; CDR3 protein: CASSPGLAGSYEQYF
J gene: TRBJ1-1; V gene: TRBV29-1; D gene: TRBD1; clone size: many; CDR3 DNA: TGCAGCGGCCTAGTCAGAACAGGGGCGAACACTGAAGCTTTCTTT; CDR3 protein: CSGLVRTGANTEAFF
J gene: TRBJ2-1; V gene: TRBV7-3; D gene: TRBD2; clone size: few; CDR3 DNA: TGTGCCAGCAGCTCAACCGGACTAGCGGGAGGGTTTAGCTCCTACAATGAGCAGTTCTTC; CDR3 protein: CASSSTGLAGGFSSYNEQFF
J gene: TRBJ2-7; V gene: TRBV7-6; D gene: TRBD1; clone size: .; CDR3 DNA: TGTGCCAGCAGCTTAGCGCGGCAGGGGGACTACGAGCAGTACTTC; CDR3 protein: CASSLARQGDYEQYF
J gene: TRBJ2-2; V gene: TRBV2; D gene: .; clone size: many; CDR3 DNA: TGTGCCAGCAGATCTCTAGTTAACACCGGGGAGCTGTTTTTT; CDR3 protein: CASRSLVNTGELFF
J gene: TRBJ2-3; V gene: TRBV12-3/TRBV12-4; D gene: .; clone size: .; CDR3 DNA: TGTGCCAGCAGACTAGGGGGGGCCCTCCAGTATTTT; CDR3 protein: CASRLGGALQYF
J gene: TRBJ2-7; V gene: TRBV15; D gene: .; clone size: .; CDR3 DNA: TGTGCCACCAGCAGAGAAACAGGGTCCTACGAGCAGTACTTC; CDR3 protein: CATSRETGSYEQYF
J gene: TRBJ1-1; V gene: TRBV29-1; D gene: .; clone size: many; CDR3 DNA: TGCAGCGTCCACAGCGCGACAGTAGGGGTGGGCACTGAAGCTTTCTTT; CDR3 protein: CSVHSATVGVGTEAFF
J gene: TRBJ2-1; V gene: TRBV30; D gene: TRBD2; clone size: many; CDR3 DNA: TGTGCCTGGAGTGTACCGGTGACTAGCGGGTACAATGAGCAGTTCTTC; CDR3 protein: CAWSVPVTSGYNEQFF
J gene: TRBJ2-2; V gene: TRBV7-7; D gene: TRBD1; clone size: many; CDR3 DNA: TGTGCTAGCAGCTTTCGGACAGGGAACACCGGGGAGCTGTTTTTT; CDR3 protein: CASSFRTGNTGELFF
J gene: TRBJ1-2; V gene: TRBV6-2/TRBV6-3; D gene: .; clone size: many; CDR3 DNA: TGTGCCAGCAGTTACTCGGCATCCGTTGGCTACACCTTC; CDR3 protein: CASSYSASVGYTF
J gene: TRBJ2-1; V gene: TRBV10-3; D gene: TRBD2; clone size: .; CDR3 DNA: TGTGCCATCAAAACTAGCGGGGACAACAATGAGCAGTTCTTC; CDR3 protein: CAIKTSGDNNEQFF
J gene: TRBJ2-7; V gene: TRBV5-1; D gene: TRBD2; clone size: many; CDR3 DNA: TGCGCCAGCAGCTTGAGAGCGGGATCCTCCTACGAGCAGTACTTC; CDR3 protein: CASSLRAGSSYEQYF
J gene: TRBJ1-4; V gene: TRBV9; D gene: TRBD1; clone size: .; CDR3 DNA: TGTGCCAGCAGCGGACAGACAGGGCGTGGGGAAAAACTGTTTTTT; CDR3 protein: CASSGQTGRGEKLFF
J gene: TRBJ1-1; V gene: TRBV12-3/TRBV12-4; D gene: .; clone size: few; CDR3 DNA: TGTGCCAGCAGTTTAGGGCGGAGGAACACTGAAGCTTTCTTT; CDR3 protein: CASSLGRRNTEAFF
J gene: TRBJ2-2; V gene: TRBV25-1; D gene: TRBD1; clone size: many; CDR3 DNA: TGTGCCAGCAGTGCGACAGGGGGCATCGGGGAGCTGTTTTTT; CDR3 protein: CASSATGGIGELFF
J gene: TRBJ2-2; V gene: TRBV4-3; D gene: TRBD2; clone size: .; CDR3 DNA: TGCGCCAGCAGCCACTCGGGAGGTCGGACCGGGGAGCTGTTTTTT; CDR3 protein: CASSHSGGRTGELFF
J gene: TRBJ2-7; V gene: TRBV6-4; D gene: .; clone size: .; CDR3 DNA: TGTGCCAGCAGTGATAGCGTAGAGGTCCACGAGCGGTACTTC; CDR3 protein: CASSDSVEVHERYF
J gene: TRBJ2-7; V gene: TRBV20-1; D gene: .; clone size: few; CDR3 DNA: TGCAGTGCTAGAGTTGGCGGCCGCTCCTACGAGCAGTACTTC; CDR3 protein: CSARVGGRSYEQYF
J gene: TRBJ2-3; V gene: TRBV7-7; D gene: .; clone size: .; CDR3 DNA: TGTGCTAGCAGCTTAGGGGCTTCGGCGACAGATACGCAGTATTTT; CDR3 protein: CASSLGASATDTQYF
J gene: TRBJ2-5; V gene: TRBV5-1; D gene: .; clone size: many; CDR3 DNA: TGCGCCAGCAGCTTGGCCAACGGACAGTCATATTCGGAGACCCAGTACTTC; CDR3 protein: CASSLANGQSYSETQYF
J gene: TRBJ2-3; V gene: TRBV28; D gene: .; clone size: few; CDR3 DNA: TGTGCCAGCAGTTTAAGACAGTTCACAGATACGCAGTATTTT; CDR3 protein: CASSLRQFTDTQYF
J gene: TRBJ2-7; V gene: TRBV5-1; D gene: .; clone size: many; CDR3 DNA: TGCGCCAGCAGCACCGGGGGCTACGAGCAGTACTTC; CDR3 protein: CASSTGGYEQYF
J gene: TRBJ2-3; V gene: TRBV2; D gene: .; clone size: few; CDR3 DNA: TGTGCCAGCAGAGAGCATAGCGGCACAGATACGCAGTATTTT; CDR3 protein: CASREHSGTDTQYF
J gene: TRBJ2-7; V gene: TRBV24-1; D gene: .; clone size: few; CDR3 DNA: TGTGCCACCAGTGATTCTGGGACGGGGAGCTCCTACGAGCAGTACTTC; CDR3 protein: CATSDSGTGSSYEQYF
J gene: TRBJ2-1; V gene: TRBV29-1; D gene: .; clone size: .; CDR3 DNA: TGCAGCGTTGACGGCGGGATATCCTACAATGAGCAGTTCTTC; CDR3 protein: CSVDGGISYNEQFF
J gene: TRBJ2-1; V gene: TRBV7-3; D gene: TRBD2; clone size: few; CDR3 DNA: TGTGCCAGCAGCTCTAGTGGGACTAATGATGAGCAGTTCTTC; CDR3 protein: CASSSSGTNDEQFF
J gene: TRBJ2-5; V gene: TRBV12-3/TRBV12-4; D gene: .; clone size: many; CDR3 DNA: TGTGCCAGCACTCAGGGGCAGGGATGGGAGACCCAGTACTTC; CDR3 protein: CASTQGQGWETQYF
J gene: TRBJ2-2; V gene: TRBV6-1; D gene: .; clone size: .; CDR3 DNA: TGTGCCAGCCTAAATGGTGGGAGGATTACCGGGGAGCTGTTTTTT; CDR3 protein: CASLNGGRITGELFF